This entry lists 3 T cell receptor beta chains sequenced from one sample in a study of Graves' ophthalmopathy and Graves' hyperthyroidism. For repertoire sequencing, the TCR beta CDR3 regions were amplified from RNA transcripts. First-round RT-PCR employed HTBI primers, with a second-round multiplex PCR after it. MiXCR, applied by TCRdb to the multiplex PCR reads, yields one record per CDR3 protein. The sample yields under 800,000 distinct CDR3 sequences, about 24% seen once. Sequencing was done on a sample of peripheral blood. Receptors originate from a woman aged 18-29 years with stable Graves' hyperthyroidism. Some clones in this sample may be carry-over from other donors' samples.

This clonotype has only a few counts. This chain links TRBV28 with TRBJ2-7; 8 nucleotides agree with TRBD2. CDR3 length: 16 amino acids. The germline V gene encodes CDR1 MDHEN and CDR2 SYDVKM. J lost 3 bases, V lost 6 bases, and 13 bases had no gene match. CDR3 protein: CASSSGYSGAIYEQYF. The CDR3 DNA reads as TGTGCCAGCAGCTCAGGGTATAGCGGGGCTATCTACGAGCAGTACTTC.

The CDR3 nucleotides read TGCGCCAGCAGACCTACCTTGGCCGCCTATGGCTACACCTTC. It translates to CASRPTLAAYGYTF. This chain connects TRBV5-1 to TRBJ1-2; D ambiguous. The CDR3 has 14 amino acids. Deletions cut 5 bases from V and 4 bases from J, with 15 bases between. In germline, CDR1 is SGHRS, CDR2 YFSETQ.

The table lists this clonotype with a few counts. V gene TRBV28 combines with J gene TRBJ2-7; either TRBD1 or TRBD2 may fit D (5 bases each). This CDR3 comprises 15 residues. V shed 3 bases and J shed 1 base, with 13 bases lying between them. Germline loops: CDR1 MDHEN, CDR2 SYDVKM. CDR3 amino acids: CASSFPGRSSYEQYF. The CDR3 DNA reads TGTGCCAGCAGTTTCCCGGGACGGTCTTCCTACGAGCAGTACTTC.